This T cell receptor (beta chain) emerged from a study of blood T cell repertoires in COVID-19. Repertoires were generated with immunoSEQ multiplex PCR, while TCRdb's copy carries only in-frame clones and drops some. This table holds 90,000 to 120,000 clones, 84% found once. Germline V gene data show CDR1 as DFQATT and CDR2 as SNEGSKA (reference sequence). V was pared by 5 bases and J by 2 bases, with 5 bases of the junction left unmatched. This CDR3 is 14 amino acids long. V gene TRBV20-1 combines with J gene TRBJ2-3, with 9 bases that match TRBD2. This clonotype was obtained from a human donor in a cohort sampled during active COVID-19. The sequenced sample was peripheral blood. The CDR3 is CSAGGLANTDTQYF. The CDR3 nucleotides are TGCAGTGCTGGTGGACTAGCGAACACAGATACGCAGTATTTT.